This entry concerns a single T cell receptor (beta chain). Its antigen is unidentified. This sample is drawn from a study of cytomegalovirus exposure and HLA in healthy donors. CDR3 length: 15 amino acids. In germline, CDR1 is MDHEN, CDR2 SYDVKM. The V segment lost 6 bases and the J segment 0 bases; nucleotides outside the gene matches: 3. Study-level results: The study listed roughly 160 cytomegalovirus-associated TCR beta chains.

Clones were sequenced by immunoSEQ multiplex PCR, and TCRdb holds only the in-frame ones, with some missing. The sample records some 150,000 clones, roughly 86% being singletons. The specimen sequenced was PBMCs. The TCR originated in a man aged 18 to 29 in good health and CMV-seropositive. The rearrangement uses TRBV28 and TRBJ2-2, with 8 nucleotides matching TRBD1. CDR3 nucleotide sequence: TGTGCCAGCAGGTTGACAGGGGCGAACACCGGGGAGCTGTTTTTT. Its protein product is CASRLTGANTGELFF.